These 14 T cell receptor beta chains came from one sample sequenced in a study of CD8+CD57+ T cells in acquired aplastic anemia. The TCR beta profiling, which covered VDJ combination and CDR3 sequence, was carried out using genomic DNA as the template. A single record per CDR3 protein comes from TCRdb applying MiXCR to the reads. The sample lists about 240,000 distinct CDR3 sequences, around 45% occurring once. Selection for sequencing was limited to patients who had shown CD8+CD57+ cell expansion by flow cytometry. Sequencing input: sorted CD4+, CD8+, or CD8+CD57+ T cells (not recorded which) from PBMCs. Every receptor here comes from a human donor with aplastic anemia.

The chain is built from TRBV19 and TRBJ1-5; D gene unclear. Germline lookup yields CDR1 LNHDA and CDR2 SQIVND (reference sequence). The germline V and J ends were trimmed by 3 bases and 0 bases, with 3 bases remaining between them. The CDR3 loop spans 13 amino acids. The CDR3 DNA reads TGTGCCAGTAGTATCAGTAGCAATCAGCCCCAGCATTTT. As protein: CASSISSNQPQHF.

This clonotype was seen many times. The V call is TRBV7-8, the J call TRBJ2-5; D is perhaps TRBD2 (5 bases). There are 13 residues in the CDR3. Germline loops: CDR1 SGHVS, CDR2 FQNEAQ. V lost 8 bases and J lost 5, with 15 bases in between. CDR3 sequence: CASDVGGGETQYF. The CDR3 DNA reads TGTGCCAGCGACGTTGGAGGTGGGGAGACCCAGTACTTC.

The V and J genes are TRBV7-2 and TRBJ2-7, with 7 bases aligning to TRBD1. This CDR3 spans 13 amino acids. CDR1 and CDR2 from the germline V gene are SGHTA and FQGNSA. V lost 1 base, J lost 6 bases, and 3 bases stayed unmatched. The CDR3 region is CASSLGQGFEQYV. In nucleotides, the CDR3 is TGTGCCAGCAGCTTAGGACAGGGCTTCGAGCAGTACGTC.

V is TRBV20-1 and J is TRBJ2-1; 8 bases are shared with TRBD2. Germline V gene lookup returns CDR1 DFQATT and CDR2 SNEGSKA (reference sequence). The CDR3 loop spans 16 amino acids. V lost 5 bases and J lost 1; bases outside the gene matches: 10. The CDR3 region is CSAPARSGGSYNEQFF. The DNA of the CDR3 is TGCAGTGCTCCGGCAAGGTCGGGGGGGTCCTACAATGAGCAGTTCTTC.

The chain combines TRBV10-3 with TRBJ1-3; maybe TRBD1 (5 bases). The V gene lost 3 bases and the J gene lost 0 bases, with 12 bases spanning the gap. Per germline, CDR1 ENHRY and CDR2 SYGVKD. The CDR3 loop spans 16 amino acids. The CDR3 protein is CAISDPTGNSGNTIYF. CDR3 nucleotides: TGTGCCATCAGTGACCCCACAGGAAACTCTGGAAACACCATATATTTT.

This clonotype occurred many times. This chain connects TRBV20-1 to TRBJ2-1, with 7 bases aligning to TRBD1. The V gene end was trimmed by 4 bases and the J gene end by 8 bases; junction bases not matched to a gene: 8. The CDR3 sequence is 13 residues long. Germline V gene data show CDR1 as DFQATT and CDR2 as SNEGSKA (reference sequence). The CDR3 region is CSAKWDREHEQFF. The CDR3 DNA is TGCAGTGCTAAGTGGGACAGAGAGCATGAGCAGTTCTTC.

CDR3 DNA: TGCAGTGCTAGAGTCCCGTCCCAAGGGGAAGCCTACGAGCAGTACTTC. Translating it yields CSARVPSQGEAYEQYF. The rearrangement links TRBV20-1 to TRBJ2-7, with a tentative D call TRBD1 (5 bases). Germline V gene sequence: CDR1 DFQATT, CDR2 SNEGSKA (reference sequence). This CDR3 region has 16 residues. Trimming removed 1 base at V and 2 bases at J, with 18 bases between.

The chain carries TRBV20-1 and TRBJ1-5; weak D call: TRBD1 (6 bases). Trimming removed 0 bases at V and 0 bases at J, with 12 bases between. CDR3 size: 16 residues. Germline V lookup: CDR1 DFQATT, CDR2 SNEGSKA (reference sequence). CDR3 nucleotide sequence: TGCAGTGCTAGAGATGGGGACACTGATAGCAATCAGCCCCAGCATTTT. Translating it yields CSARDGDTDSNQPQHF.

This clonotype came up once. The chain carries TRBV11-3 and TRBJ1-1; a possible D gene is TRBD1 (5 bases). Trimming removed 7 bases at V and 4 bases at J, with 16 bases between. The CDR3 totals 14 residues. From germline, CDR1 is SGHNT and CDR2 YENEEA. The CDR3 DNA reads TGTGCCAGCAAGGGACTAGCGCAGGGCACTGAAGCTTTCTTT. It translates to CASKGLAQGTEAFF.

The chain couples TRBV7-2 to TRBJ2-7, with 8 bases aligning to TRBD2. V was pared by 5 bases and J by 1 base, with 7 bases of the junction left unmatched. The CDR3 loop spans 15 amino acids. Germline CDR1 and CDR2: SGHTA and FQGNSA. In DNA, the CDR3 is TGTGCCAGCAGCCTACACGGGGGGGTTTCCTACGAGCAGTACTTC. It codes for CASSLHGGVSYEQYF.

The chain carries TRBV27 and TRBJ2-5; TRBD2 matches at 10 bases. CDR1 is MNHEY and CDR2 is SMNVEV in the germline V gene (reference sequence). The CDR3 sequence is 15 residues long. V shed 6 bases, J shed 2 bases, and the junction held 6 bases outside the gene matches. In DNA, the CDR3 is TGTGCCAGCAGGATAATTAGCGGGAGGCAAGAGACCCAGTACTTC. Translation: CASRIISGRQETQYF.

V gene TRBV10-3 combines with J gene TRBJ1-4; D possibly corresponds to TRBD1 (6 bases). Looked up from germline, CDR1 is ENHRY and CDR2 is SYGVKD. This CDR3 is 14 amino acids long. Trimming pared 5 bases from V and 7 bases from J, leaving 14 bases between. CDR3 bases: TGTGCCATCAGTCCAACAGGGAGGCGTGAAAAACTGTTTTTT. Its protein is CAISPTGRREKLFF.

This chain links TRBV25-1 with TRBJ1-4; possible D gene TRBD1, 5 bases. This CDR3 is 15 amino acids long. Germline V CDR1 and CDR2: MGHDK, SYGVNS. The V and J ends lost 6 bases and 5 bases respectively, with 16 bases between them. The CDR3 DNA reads TGTGCCAGCAGCGCCGTGGGGACGATGAATGAAAAACTGTTTTTT. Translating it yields CASSAVGTMNEKLFF.

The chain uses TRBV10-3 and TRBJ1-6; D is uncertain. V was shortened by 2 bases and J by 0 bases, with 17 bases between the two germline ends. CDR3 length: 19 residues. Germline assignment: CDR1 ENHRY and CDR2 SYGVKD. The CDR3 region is CAISEPRPGASSYNSPLHF. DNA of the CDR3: TGTGCCATCAGTGAGCCGCGACCGGGCGCTAGCTCCTATAATTCACCCCTCCACTTT.